This TCR beta chain was identified during a study of blood T cell repertoires in COVID-19. About the study: Spain, Italy and the United States supplied samples that represented acute and convalescent COVID-19. Sources were T cells, B-cell-depleted T cells, or PBMCs; the material itself was cDNA or gDNA.

Per the authors' pipeline: Nucleated cell counts were estimated from reference gene primer amplification. Sequencing was performed with immunoSEQ multiplex PCR; in TCRdb, only in-frame clones are kept and a portion is missing. That table is the source of V, J and clone size, and D and trimming were worked out from the DNA. The sample records approximately 400,000 clones, approximately 90% being singletons. Enrolled during active infection, Seattle patients were then followed longitudinally. Germline CDR1 DFQATT, CDR2 SNEGSKA (reference sequence). The CDR3 runs to 11 residues. V was cut by 1 base and J by 8 bases, with 7 bases left in between.

Sequencing was done on a sample of peripheral blood. The chain joins TRBV20-1 to TRBJ2-3; D is ambiguous. The clonotype was recovered from a woman between 50 and 59 years old with COVID-19, enrolled during active disease. CDR3 sequence (DNA): TGCAGTGCTAGAGGGCCCAGTACGCAGTATTTT. The encoded protein is CSARGPSTQYF.